Each of the 9 T cell receptor beta chains below was sequenced from the same sample in a study of monozygotic twins with inflammatory bowel disease. TCRdb reworked the 5' RACE reads into one entry per CDR3 protein, no DNA. The sample has approximately 150,000 distinct CDR3 sequences. The sequenced sample consisted of blood. Receptor source: a human donor with ulcerative colitis or Crohn's disease, or a healthy co-twin of an affected twin (not recorded which).

The J gene is TRBJ1-5, the V gene TRBV29-1; TCRdb names TRBD1, which stays unverified in the absence of DNA. Germline lookup yields CDR1 SQVTM and CDR2 ANQGSEA. The CDR3 totals 14 residues. The chain's CDR3 is CSVGGRERNQPQHF.

The chain has TRBV12-2 and TRBJ1-6; there is no DNA to check the TCRdb D call of TRBD1. TRBV12-2 is listed as a pseudogene. The CDR3 consists of 15 residues. This chain's CDR3 is CASRWTDRVNSPLHF.

The V call is TRBV10-3, the J call TRBJ2-7; the TCRdb call, TRBD2, lacks DNA for checking. The germline V gene has CDR1 ENHRY and CDR2 SYGVKD. The CDR3 spans 12 residues. The CDR3 loop is CAISGTPLGQYF.

This chain connects TRBV5-1 to TRBJ2-5; TCRdb picks TRBD2, but there is no DNA to check that call. The CDR3 loop spans 22 amino acids. Germline loops: CDR1 SGHRS, CDR2 YFSETQ. CDR3 protein: CASRGAAQTPALDSVIQETQYF.

The CDR3 protein is CASSQDTIAGFEQFF. The J gene is TRBJ2-1, the V gene TRBV3-1; there is no DNA to check the TCRdb D call of TRBD2. Germline V gene data show CDR1 as LGHDT and CDR2 as YNNKEL (reference sequence). This CDR3 is built from 15 residues.

This rearrangement joins TRBV27 to TRBJ1-1; TCRdb proposes TRBD1, but this gene call is untestable without DNA. The CDR3 totals 12 residues. Germline V lookup: CDR1 MNHEY, CDR2 SMNVEV (reference sequence). The CDR3 here is CASSFQGGEAFF.

The CDR3 protein is CSASSPTSSITDTQYF. This chain connects TRBV20-1 to TRBJ2-3; TCRdb returns TRBD2, unconfirmable since there is no DNA. CDR3 length: 16 amino acids. Germline-derived CDR1 and CDR2 are DFQATT and SNEGSKA (reference sequence).

The rearrangement uses TRBV27 and TRBJ1-5; TCRdb outputs TRBD1, but without DNA this stays unchecked. The CDR3 runs to 13 residues. Germline V gives CDR1 MNHEY, CDR2 SMNVEV (reference sequence). Here the CDR3 reads CASSLSGHQPQHF.

This chain links TRBV5-1 with TRBJ2-5; TCRdb selects TRBD1, and the lack of DNA leaves this call unchecked. CDR3 length equals 14 residues. Germline CDR1 is SGHRS and CDR2 is YFSETQ. The CDR3 region is CASSLPGTQQTQYF.